Listed below are T cell receptor beta chains from one sample, sequenced in a study of blood T cell repertoires in COVID-19. The protocol was immunoSEQ multiplex PCR, while the TCRdb copy is restricted to in-frame clones and leaves out a portion. The sample includes more than 100,000 clones, less than 85% of them seen just once. Input material: peripheral blood. The source is a woman older than 75 with acute or convalescent COVID-19. Both conserved end residues are part of each CDR3. The order of the fields is D gene, clone size, J gene, V gene, CDR3 DNA, CDR3 protein. A D gene is named only where the DNA matches it firmly. Clone size is shown for a subset of rows, as once, few, many or a class of expanded clone.

>TRBD1|NA|TRBJ2-7|TRBV6-2/TRBV6-3
TGTGCCAGCAGTTTATGGGACAGCGGTCCCTACGAGCAGTACTTC
CASSLWDSGPYEQYF
>NA|once|TRBJ2-4|TRBV7-2
TGTGCCAGCAGCTCACAGGGGGGGAGACTAAAAAACATTCAGTACTTC
CASSSQGGRLKNIQYF
>NA|NA|TRBJ2-1|TRBV28
TGTGCCAGCAGTTACAGGGCGATATACAATGAGCAGTTCTTC
CASSYRAIYNEQFF
>NA|NA|TRBJ2-7|TRBV6-2/TRBV6-3
TGTGCCAGCAGTTTGCCCGCGGGGACCCTCTACGAGCAGTACTTC
CASSLPAGTLYEQYF
>TRBD1|NA|TRBJ1-5|TRBV6-6
TGTGCCAGCAATAGACAGGGCGGTCAGCCCCAGCATTTT
CASNRQGGQPQHF
>NA|NA|TRBJ1-1|TRBV12-3/TRBV12-4
TGTGCCAGCAGTTTTTCTCTGAACACTGAAGCTTTCTTT
CASSFSLNTEAFF
>NA|NA|TRBJ2-6|TRBV6-5
TGTGCCAGCAGTTACGGGGCCACTGGGGCCAACGTCCTGACTTTC
CASSYGATGANVLTF
>TRBD1|NA|TRBJ2-4|TRBV2
TGTGCCAGCAGTGAAAGAACAGGGGGCGAGTCCAAAAACATTCAGTACTTC
CASSERTGGESKNIQYF
>NA|NA|TRBJ1-2|TRBV3-1/TRBV3-2
TGTGCCAGCAGCCAAGAGGCGGGGGCTCGTGGCTACACCTTC
CASSQEAGARGYTF
>TRBD1|NA|TRBJ1-5|TRBV5-5
TGTGCCAGCAGCCCTGACAGGGATCAGCCCCAGCATTTT
CASSPDRDQPQHF
>TRBD2|once|TRBJ2-1|TRBV5-6
TGTGCCAGCAGCTCCAGCGGGAGGAAAAGGGATGAGCAGTTCTTC
CASSSSGRKRDEQFF
>TRBD1|NA|TRBJ2-5|TRBV30
TGTGCCTGGGAGACAGGGTACCAAGAGACCCAGTACTTC
CAWETGYQETQYF
>NA|NA|TRBJ2-5|TRBV27
TGTGCCAGCAGTTTACGGGGAGAGACCCAGTACTTC
CASSLRGETQYF
>NA|few|TRBJ1-2|TRBV30
TGTGCCTGGTGGCCAGGGGAAGGGTATGGCTACACCTTC
CAWWPGEGYGYTF
>NA|NA|TRBJ2-1|TRBV5-1
TGCGCCAGCAGTGTTTTGACTAGGGATGAGCAGTTCTTC
CASSVLTRDEQFF
>NA|NA|TRBJ2-5|TRBV7-9
TGTGCCAGCAGCTTAGAGCGGCGGCGAAGCGCGGAGACCCAGTACTTC
CASSLERRRSAETQYF
>NA|NA|TRBJ1-2|TRBV5-1
TGCGCCAGCAGCTTGGGAGACTTAGGGAGGTATGGCTACACCTTC
CASSLGDLGRYGYTF
>NA|NA|TRBJ2-5|TRBV6-5
TGTGCCAGCAGTTACTTGAGGGGGGGAGAGACCCAGTACTTC
CASSYLRGGETQYF
>NA|NA|TRBJ2-1|TRBV10-1
TGCGCCAGCAGTCATTCCGGGGTCTACAATGAGCAGTTCTTC
CASSHSGVYNEQFF
>NA|NA|TRBJ2-7|TRBV12-3/TRBV12-4
TGTGCCAGCAGTTTTCAGTACGAGCAGTACTTC
CASSFQYEQYF
>TRBD1|NA|TRBJ2-7|TRBV5-5
TGTGCCAGCAGCCAGGGACAGGGGGAGTACGAGCAGTACTTC
CASSQGQGEYEQYF
>NA|once|TRBJ2-1|TRBV7-2
TGTGCCAGCAGCTTCACGGGGAGCTCCTACAATGAGCAGTTCTTC
CASSFTGSSYNEQFF
>TRBD1|NA|TRBJ1-1|TRBV18
TGTGCCAGCTCACCACCGCGGACAGGGGGCACTGAAGCTTTCTTT
CASSPPRTGGTEAFF
>TRBD2|NA|TRBJ2-2|TRBV14
TGTGCCAGCAGCCCCCGACTAGCGGGAGGGCCAGCGCTGTTTTTT
CASSPRLAGGPALFF
>TRBD2|NA|TRBJ2-7|TRBV7-2
TGTGCCAGCAGCTTCCGCGGGAGGGGATCCTACGAGCAGTACTTC
CASSFRGRGSYEQYF
>TRBD1|NA|TRBJ1-2|TRBV10-2
TGCGCCAGCAACCCCGACAGGGCCAGCTATGGCTACACCTTC
CASNPDRASYGYTF
>NA|NA|TRBJ1-2|TRBV15
TGTGCCACCAGCAGATCAGTTAACTATGGCTACACCTTC
CATSRSVNYGYTF
>TRBD1|NA|TRBJ1-3|TRBV19
TGTGCCAGTCAACTTGCAGGGGGCAGTGGAAACACCATATATTTT
CASQLAGGSGNTIYF
>TRBD1|once|TRBJ2-7|TRBV6-6
TGTGCCAGCAGTTACTCGCGGACAGGGGAGCTCGAGCAGTACTTC
CASSYSRTGELEQYF
>TRBD2|NA|TRBJ2-1|TRBV5-5
TGTGCCAGCAGCACTAGCGCTAGGAATGAGCAGTTCTTC
CASSTSARNEQFF
>TRBD2|NA|TRBJ2-3|TRBV5-5
TGTGCCAGCAGCTTAGGCGGACTAGCTTCCACAGATACGCAGTATTTT
CASSLGGLASTDTQYF
>NA|NA|TRBJ2-2|TRBV19
TGTGCCAGTAGGCGGCAATTGGACACCGGGGAGCTGTTTTTT
CASRRQLDTGELFF
>TRBD2|NA|TRBJ2-3|TRBV10-2
TGCGCCAGCAGTGTGGCGGGAGGGAAGGATACGCAGTATTTT
CASSVAGGKDTQYF
>TRBD2|NA|TRBJ2-3|TRBV5-4
TGTGCCAGCAGCCTCCCGGGACTAGCGGGAGCGGGAGATACGCAGTATTTT
CASSLPGLAGAGDTQYF
>NA|NA|TRBJ1-2|TRBV7-2
TGTGCCAGCAGCTCCGCGCAGGGGCCTAACTATGGCTACACCTTC
CASSSAQGPNYGYTF
>TRBD1|NA|TRBJ1-3|TRBV5-4
TGTGCCAGCAGCTTGGAGGGGGCGTTATCTGGAAACACCATATATTTT
CASSLEGALSGNTIYF
>TRBD1|NA|TRBJ2-1|TRBV4-1
TGCGCCAGCAGCCAAGGGCTTAGGGGGCAGTCCTACAATGAGCAGTTCTTC
CASSQGLRGQSYNEQFF
>TRBD2|NA|TRBJ2-3|TRBV4-3
TGCGCCAGCAGCCAAGTGGCGCCGGGACTAGGAAGAGATACGCAGTATTTT
CASSQVAPGLGRDTQYF
>NA|NA|TRBJ1-1|TRBV11-2
TGTGCCAGCAGCTGGGCAGTGGGGGCCGGGAACACTGAAGCTTTCTTT
CASSWAVGAGNTEAFF
>NA|few|TRBJ1-6|TRBV27
TGTGCCAGCAGTTTAGTGGCAGCAGAGCGTTCACCCCTCCACTTT
CASSLVAAERSPLHF
>NA|NA|TRBJ1-4|TRBV15
TGTGCCACCAGCAGAGGGGCCGGGATCAGTGAAAAACTGTTTTTT
CATSRGAGISEKLFF
>TRBD2|NA|TRBJ2-1|TRBV11-2
TGTGCCAGCAGCTTAGTGCGGGGGGGTGCCAATGAGCAGTTCTTC
CASSLVRGGANEQFF
>TRBD1|NA|TRBJ1-2|TRBV7-9
TGTGCCAGCAGCCGTGCCGGGACAGGGGCCTCTATCTATGGCTACACCTTC
CASSRAGTGASIYGYTF
>TRBD1|NA|TRBJ2-1|TRBV2
TGTGCCAGCAGTAGGGACAGCTACAATGAGCAGTTCTTC
CASSRDSYNEQFF
>NA|NA|TRBJ2-1|TRBV6-2/TRBV6-3
TGTGCCAGCAGTTATTTTGCAGGCCTCTACAATGAGCAGTTCTTC
CASSYFAGLYNEQFF
>NA|NA|TRBJ1-1|TRBV19
TGTGCCAGTAGCCGTGCGGGGGCGAACACTGAAGCTTTCTTT
CASSRAGANTEAFF
>TRBD2|NA|TRBJ2-7|TRBV11-2
TGTGCCAGCAGCCCCCAGCGGGGCGGGTACGAGCAGTACTTC
CASSPQRGGYEQYF
>TRBD1|NA|TRBJ1-1|TRBV12-5
TGTGCTAGTGCCCCTGGGGACAGGGAGAACACTGAAGCTTTCTTT
CASAPGDRENTEAFF
>NA|NA|TRBJ2-7|TRBV5-1
TGCGCCAGCAGCTTGGATGGAGGACCCAGGGAGCAGTACTTC
CASSLDGGPREQYF
>NA|once|TRBJ2-6|TRBV7-2
TGTGCCAGCAGCCCCGGGGGCTCTGGGGCCAACGTCCTGACTTTC
CASSPGGSGANVLTF
>NA|NA|TRBJ1-1|TRBV28
TGTGCCAGCAGCGGGACACCGAACACTGAAGCTTTCTTT
CASSGTPNTEAFF
>TRBD1|NA|TRBJ2-7|TRBV2
TGTGCCAGCATCCGGGACAGGGAAGGATACGAGCAGTACTTC
CASIRDREGYEQYF
>NA|NA|TRBJ2-5|TRBV5-1
TGCGCCAGCAGGGAACAGGGGAGGTACCAAGAGACCCAGTACTTC
CASREQGRYQETQYF
>TRBD2|NA|TRBJ2-3|TRBV5-4
TGTGCCAGCAGCTTGGCTAGACTAGCGGGTAGCACAGATACGCAGTATTTT
CASSLARLAGSTDTQYF